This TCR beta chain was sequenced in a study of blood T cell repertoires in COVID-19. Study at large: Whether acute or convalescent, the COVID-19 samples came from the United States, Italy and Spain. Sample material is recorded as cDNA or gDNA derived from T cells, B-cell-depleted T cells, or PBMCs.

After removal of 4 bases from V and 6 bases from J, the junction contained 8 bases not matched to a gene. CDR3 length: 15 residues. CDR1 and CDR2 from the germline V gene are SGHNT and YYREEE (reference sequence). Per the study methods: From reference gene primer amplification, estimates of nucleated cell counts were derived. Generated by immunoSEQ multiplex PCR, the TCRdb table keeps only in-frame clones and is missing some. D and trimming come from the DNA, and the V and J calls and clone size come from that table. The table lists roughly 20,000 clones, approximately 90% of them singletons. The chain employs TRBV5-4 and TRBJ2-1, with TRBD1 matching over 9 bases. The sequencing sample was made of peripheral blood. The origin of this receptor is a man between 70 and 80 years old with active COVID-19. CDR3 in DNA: TGTGCCAGCAGCCTGAGGACAGGGGTGAGCAATGAGCAGTTCTTC. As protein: CASSLRTGVSNEQFF.